This is a list of T cell receptor beta chains from one sample in a study of breast tumors, draining lymph nodes, adjacent tissues. From the multiplex PCR reads, TCRdb called clonotypes with MiXCR, one entry per CDR3 protein. The table includes about 230,000 distinct CDR3 sequences, about 34% detected once. Sequencing was done on a sample of axillary lymph node tissue. The receptors originated from a female donor with breast cancer. Some clones in this sample may be carry-over from other donors' samples. Each CDR3 is given with its conserved first and last residue. The order of the fields is CDR3 DNA, CDR3 protein, J gene, D gene, clone size, V gene. D genes are given only for firm matches. Size is omitted from some rows. Given values are once, few, many or a class for expanded clones.

cdr3_nt: TGTGCCAGTCTGTCGACACTGAGCACAGATACGCAGTATTTT
cdr3_aa: CASLSTLSTDTQYF
j_call: TRBJ2-3
d_call: .
clone_size: many
v_call: TRBV18

cdr3_nt: TGCAGTGCTAGTCCTCTGCCCTACGAGCAGTACTTC
cdr3_aa: CSASPLPYEQYF
j_call: TRBJ2-7
d_call: .
clone_size: many
v_call: TRBV20-1

cdr3_nt: TGTGCCAGCAGTGGGGGACTAGCCCACAATGAGCAGTTCTTC
cdr3_aa: CASSGGLAHNEQFF
j_call: TRBJ2-1
d_call: TRBD2
clone_size: many
v_call: TRBV6-1

cdr3_nt: TGTGCCAGCAGTTACTCGATGTTGAGACAGCGTAATTCACCCCTCCACTTT
cdr3_aa: CASSYSMLRQRNSPLHF
j_call: TRBJ1-6
d_call: .
clone_size: many
v_call: TRBV6-5

cdr3_nt: TGTGCCAGCAGCCCTCAAGGTCGGGGGACTAGCGAACGCCACGGTACCTACGAGCAGTACTTC
cdr3_aa: CASSPQGRGTSERHGTYEQYF
j_call: TRBJ2-7
d_call: TRBD2
clone_size: once
v_call: TRBV7-9

cdr3_nt: TGCAGTGCTCTAGGCGGAGGGCAAGAGACCCAGTACTTC
cdr3_aa: CSALGGGQETQYF
j_call: TRBJ2-5
d_call: .
clone_size: many
v_call: TRBV20-1

cdr3_nt: TGCGCCAGCAGCCCCCAGGCGGGGGGGGCTGGGGGCTACACCTTC
cdr3_aa: CASSPQAGGAGGYTF
j_call: TRBJ1-2
d_call: .
clone_size: many
v_call: TRBV5-1

cdr3_nt: TGCAGTGCTATCGAAGGGGTTTCCTATGGCTACACCTTC
cdr3_aa: CSAIEGVSYGYTF
j_call: TRBJ1-2
d_call: .
clone_size: many
v_call: TRBV20-1

cdr3_nt: TGCGCCGTTGAGCCACAGGGTGGGGGGAATGAGCAGTTCTTC
cdr3_aa: CAVEPQGGGNEQFF
j_call: TRBJ2-1
d_call: .
clone_size: .
v_call: TRBV20-1

cdr3_nt: TGCAGTGCTGTTTCGCCAGGACTTAGCAATCAGCCCCAGCATTTT
cdr3_aa: CSAVSPGLSNQPQHF
j_call: TRBJ1-5
d_call: .
clone_size: many
v_call: TRBV20-1

cdr3_nt: TGTGCCAGCATTGAGAATCGACAAGGGGCGGGAGGGCCGAAAGAGCGGTACTTC
cdr3_aa: CASIENRQGAGGPKERYF
j_call: TRBJ2-7
d_call: TRBD2
clone_size: .
v_call: TRBV6-5

cdr3_nt: TGCGCCAGCAGCCGCTTAGGGAGATCGGATGAAAAACTGTTTTTT
cdr3_aa: CASSRLGRSDEKLFF
j_call: TRBJ1-4
d_call: .
clone_size: many
v_call: TRBV4-3

cdr3_nt: TGTGCCAGCAGTCAAGTGGAAAGCTACGAGCAGTACTTC
cdr3_aa: CASSQVESYEQYF
j_call: TRBJ2-7
d_call: .
clone_size: many
v_call: TRBV6-2/TRBV6-3

cdr3_nt: TGTGCCAGCAGTTTAAGGGGTACCACCGGGGAGCTGTTTTTT
cdr3_aa: CASSLRGTTGELFF
j_call: TRBJ2-2
d_call: .
clone_size: many
v_call: TRBV12-3/TRBV12-4

cdr3_nt: TGCAGTGCTAGAGACTGGGGACAGGGGACCACCGGGGAGCTGTTTTTT
cdr3_aa: CSARDWGQGTTGELFF
j_call: TRBJ2-2
d_call: TRBD1
clone_size: many
v_call: TRBV20-1

cdr3_nt: TGCAGTGCTAACAACAGACTAGCGGGAGAGCAGTACTTC
cdr3_aa: CSANNRLAGEQYF
j_call: TRBJ2-7
d_call: TRBD2
clone_size: many
v_call: TRBV20-1

cdr3_nt: TGTGCCAGCAGTGATGGGGCCTACGAGCAGTACTTC
cdr3_aa: CASSDGAYEQYF
j_call: TRBJ2-7
d_call: .
clone_size: many
v_call: TRBV6-1

cdr3_nt: TGCAGCGTTGAAGAGGGTCGCTCTGGAAACACCATATATTTT
cdr3_aa: CSVEEGRSGNTIYF
j_call: TRBJ1-3
d_call: .
clone_size: .
v_call: TRBV29-1

cdr3_nt: TGTGCCAGCTCGCCCTTGGACAGCTCCTACGAGCAGTACTTC
cdr3_aa: CASSPLDSSYEQYF
j_call: TRBJ2-7
d_call: .
clone_size: many
v_call: TRBV18

cdr3_nt: TGTGCCAGCAGCCTGGACTTTTTCGGGACTGACACAGATACGCAGTATTTT
cdr3_aa: CASSLDFFGTDTDTQYF
j_call: TRBJ2-3
d_call: .
clone_size: .
v_call: TRBV7-9

cdr3_nt: TGTGCCACCAGTGGAGGGACTAGCGGGACAAGGGAGCAGTTCTTC
cdr3_aa: CATSGGTSGTREQFF
j_call: TRBJ2-1
d_call: TRBD2
clone_size: .
v_call: TRBV24-1

cdr3_nt: TGTGCCAGCAGCCAACAGGGGTTTGGGGGAAACACCATATATTTT
cdr3_aa: CASSQQGFGGNTIYF
j_call: TRBJ1-3
d_call: .
clone_size: many
v_call: TRBV3-1

cdr3_nt: TGCGCCAGCAGCTTGGTACCAAATAGCAATCAGCCCCAGCATTTT
cdr3_aa: CASSLVPNSNQPQHF
j_call: TRBJ1-5
d_call: .
clone_size: many
v_call: TRBV5-1

cdr3_nt: TGTGCCAGTAGTATATCTTCTCCGGGCGCTGGGGCCAACGTCCTGACTTTC
cdr3_aa: CASSISSPGAGANVLTF
j_call: TRBJ2-6
d_call: .
clone_size: many
v_call: TRBV19

cdr3_nt: TGTGCCAGTAGTTTCCCAGGGGTGACAGGGAACAAAGATACGCAGTATTTT
cdr3_aa: CASSFPGVTGNKDTQYF
j_call: TRBJ2-3
d_call: TRBD1
clone_size: many
v_call: TRBV19

cdr3_nt: TGTGCCAGCAGTCAACTCGTCGGACAGACAAACTATGGCTACACCTTC
cdr3_aa: CASSQLVGQTNYGYTF
j_call: TRBJ1-2
d_call: .
clone_size: many
v_call: TRBV6-5

cdr3_nt: TGTGCCAGCAGTGAGTCCGGCCTGGCCGGGGAGACCCAGCATTTT
cdr3_aa: CASSESGLAGETQHF
j_call: TRBJ1-5
d_call: .
clone_size: .
v_call: TRBV2

cdr3_nt: TGCGCCAGCAGCTTGGCTTCTGGCGGGGCCAACGTCCTGACTTTC
cdr3_aa: CASSLASGGANVLTF
j_call: TRBJ2-6
d_call: .
clone_size: many
v_call: TRBV5-1

cdr3_nt: TGTGCCAGCAGTGAAAAAACTAGCGGGAGGGAGCTGTTTTTT
cdr3_aa: CASSEKTSGRELFF
j_call: TRBJ2-2
d_call: TRBD2
clone_size: .
v_call: TRBV2

cdr3_nt: TGTGCCAGCAGCCAATGGTACGGCTACACCTTC
cdr3_aa: CASSQWYGYTF
j_call: TRBJ1-2
d_call: .
clone_size: many
v_call: TRBV3-1

cdr3_nt: TGTGCCAGCAGCTTCGGATGGGGTAACACTGAAGCTTTCTTT
cdr3_aa: CASSFGWGNTEAFF
j_call: TRBJ1-1
d_call: .
clone_size: few
v_call: TRBV5-6

cdr3_nt: TGCAGCGTTGAAGTGGACGCTACAGATACGCAGTATTTT
cdr3_aa: CSVEVDATDTQYF
j_call: TRBJ2-3
d_call: .
clone_size: .
v_call: TRBV29-1

cdr3_nt: TGTGCCAGCAGCAAAACGAGGGACAGGGCGTATTTTGGCTACACCTTC
cdr3_aa: CASSKTRDRAYFGYTF
j_call: TRBJ1-2
d_call: TRBD1
clone_size: many
v_call: TRBV9

cdr3_nt: TGTGCCACCAGTGATTTGTCGACAGGGGGAACAGATACGCAGTATTTT
cdr3_aa: CATSDLSTGGTDTQYF
j_call: TRBJ2-3
d_call: TRBD1
clone_size: many
v_call: TRBV24-1

cdr3_nt: TGCGCCAGCAGCCAAGCGCAGGGCCTCTCTGGAAACACCATATATTTT
cdr3_aa: CASSQAQGLSGNTIYF
j_call: TRBJ1-3
d_call: .
clone_size: many
v_call: TRBV4-1

cdr3_nt: TGTGCCAGCAGTTTCTTGGGACAGGGCGGCCAGCCCCAGCATTTT
cdr3_aa: CASSFLGQGGQPQHF
j_call: TRBJ1-5
d_call: TRBD1
clone_size: many
v_call: TRBV28

cdr3_nt: TGTGCCACCAGTGATGGACTAGCGGGAGCGGGGGAGACCCAGTACTTC
cdr3_aa: CATSDGLAGAGETQYF
j_call: TRBJ2-5
d_call: TRBD2
clone_size: .
v_call: TRBV24-1

cdr3_nt: TGTGCTAAGGGGCAGGAAAACTATGGCTACACCTTC
cdr3_aa: CAKGQENYGYTF
j_call: TRBJ1-2
d_call: .
clone_size: .
v_call: TRBV24-1

cdr3_nt: TGTGCCAGCAGCTTTCGTGGGGGCGCCCAAACCGGGGAGCTGTTTTTT
cdr3_aa: CASSFRGGAQTGELFF
j_call: TRBJ2-2
d_call: .
clone_size: many
v_call: TRBV5-4

cdr3_nt: TGTGCCAGCCGACCGGGACTAGCGGGAGGGTCGAGCGGGGAGCTGTTTTTT
cdr3_aa: CASRPGLAGGSSGELFF
j_call: TRBJ2-2
d_call: TRBD2
clone_size: many
v_call: TRBV5-5

cdr3_nt: TGTGCCAGCGAGAGCTTGGGGACTAGTCTAGGGCCGGGGGACGAAGAGACCCAGTACTTC
cdr3_aa: CASESLGTSLGPGDEETQYF
j_call: TRBJ2-5
d_call: TRBD2
clone_size: many
v_call: TRBV2

cdr3_nt: TGTGCCAGTAGTATAGGAGACAGGGCCCAAGAGACCCAGTACTTC
cdr3_aa: CASSIGDRAQETQYF
j_call: TRBJ2-5
d_call: TRBD1
clone_size: once
v_call: TRBV19